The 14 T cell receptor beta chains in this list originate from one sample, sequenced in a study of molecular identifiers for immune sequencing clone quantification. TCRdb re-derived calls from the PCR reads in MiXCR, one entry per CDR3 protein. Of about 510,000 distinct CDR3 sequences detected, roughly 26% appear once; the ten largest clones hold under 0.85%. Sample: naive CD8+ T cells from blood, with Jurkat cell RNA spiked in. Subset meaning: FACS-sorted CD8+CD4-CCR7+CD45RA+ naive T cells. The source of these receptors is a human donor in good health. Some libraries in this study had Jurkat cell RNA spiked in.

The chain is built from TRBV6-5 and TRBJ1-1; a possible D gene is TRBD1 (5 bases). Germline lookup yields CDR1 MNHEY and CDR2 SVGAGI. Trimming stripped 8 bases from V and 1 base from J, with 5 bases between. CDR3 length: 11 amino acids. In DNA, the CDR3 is TGTGCCAGCGGACAGAACACTGAAGCTTTCTTT. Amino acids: CASGQNTEAFF.

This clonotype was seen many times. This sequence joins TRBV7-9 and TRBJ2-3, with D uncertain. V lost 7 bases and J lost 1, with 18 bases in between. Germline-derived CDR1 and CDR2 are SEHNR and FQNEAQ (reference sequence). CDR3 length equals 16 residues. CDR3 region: CASTRSPTEGTDTQYF. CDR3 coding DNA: TGTGCCAGCACCCGGTCCCCCACCGAGGGCACAGATACGCAGTATTTT.

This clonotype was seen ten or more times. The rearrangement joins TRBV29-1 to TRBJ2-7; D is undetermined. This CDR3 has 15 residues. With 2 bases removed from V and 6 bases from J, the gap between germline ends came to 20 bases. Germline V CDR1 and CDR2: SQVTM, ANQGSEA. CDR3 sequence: CSVEFPTPSLGEQYF. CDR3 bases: TGCAGCGTTGAATTCCCGACCCCGTCTTTGGGCGAGCAGTACTTC.

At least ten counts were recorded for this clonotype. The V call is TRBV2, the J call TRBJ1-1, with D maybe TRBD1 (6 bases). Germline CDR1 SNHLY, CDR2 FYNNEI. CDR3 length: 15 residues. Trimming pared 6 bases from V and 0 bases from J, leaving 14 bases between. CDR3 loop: CASRDGTFMNTEAFF. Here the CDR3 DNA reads TGTGCCAGCAGGGATGGGACATTTATGAACACTGAAGCTTTCTTT. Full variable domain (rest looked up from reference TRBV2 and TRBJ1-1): EPEVTQTPSHQVTQMGQEVILRCVPISNHLYFYWYRQILGQKVEFLVSFYNNEISEKSEIFDDQFSVERPDGSNFTLKIRSTKLEDSAMYFCASRDGTFMNTEAFFGQGTRLTVV.

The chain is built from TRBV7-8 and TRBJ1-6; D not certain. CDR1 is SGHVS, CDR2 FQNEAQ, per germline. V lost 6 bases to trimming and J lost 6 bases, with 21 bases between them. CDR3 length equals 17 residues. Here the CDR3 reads CASSSDERSQFNSPLHF. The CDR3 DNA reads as TGTGCCAGCAGTTCGGACGAGCGGAGCCAATTTAATTCACCCCTCCACTTT.

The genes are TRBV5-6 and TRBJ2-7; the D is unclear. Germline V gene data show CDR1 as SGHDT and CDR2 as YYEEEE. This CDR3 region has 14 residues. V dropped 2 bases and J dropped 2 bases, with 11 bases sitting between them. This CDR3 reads CASSFPSTPYEQYF. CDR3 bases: TGTGCCAGCAGCTTCCCGTCAACCCCCTACGAGCAGTACTTC.

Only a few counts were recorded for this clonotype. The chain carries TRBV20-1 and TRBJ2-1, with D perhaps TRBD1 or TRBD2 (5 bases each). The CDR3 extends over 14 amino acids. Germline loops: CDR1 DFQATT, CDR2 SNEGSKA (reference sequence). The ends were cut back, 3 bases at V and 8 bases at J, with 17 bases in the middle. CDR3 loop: CSASGTREGYEQFF. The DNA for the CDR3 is TGCAGTGCTAGTGGGACCCGCGAGGGGTATGAGCAGTTCTTC.

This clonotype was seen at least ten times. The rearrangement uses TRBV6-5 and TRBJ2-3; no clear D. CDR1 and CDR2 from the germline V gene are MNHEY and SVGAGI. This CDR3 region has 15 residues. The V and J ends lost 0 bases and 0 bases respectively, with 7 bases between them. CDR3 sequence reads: CASSYSNPSTDTQYF. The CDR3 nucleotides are TGTGCCAGCAGTTACTCGAACCCTAGCACAGATACGCAGTATTTT.

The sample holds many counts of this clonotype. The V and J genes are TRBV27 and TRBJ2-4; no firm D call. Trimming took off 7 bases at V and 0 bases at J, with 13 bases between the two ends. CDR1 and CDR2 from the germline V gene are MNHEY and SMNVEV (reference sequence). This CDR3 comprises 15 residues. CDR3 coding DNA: TGTGCCAGCACATCGTCTAACCTAGCCAAAAACATTCAGTACTTC. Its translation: CASTSSNLAKNIQYF.

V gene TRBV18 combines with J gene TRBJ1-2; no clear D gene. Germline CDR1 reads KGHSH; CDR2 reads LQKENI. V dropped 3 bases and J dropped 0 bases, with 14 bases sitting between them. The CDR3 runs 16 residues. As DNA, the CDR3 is TGTGCCAGCTCACCCCCCGCGGAAGAGACTAACTATGGCTACACCTTC. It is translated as CASSPPAEETNYGYTF.

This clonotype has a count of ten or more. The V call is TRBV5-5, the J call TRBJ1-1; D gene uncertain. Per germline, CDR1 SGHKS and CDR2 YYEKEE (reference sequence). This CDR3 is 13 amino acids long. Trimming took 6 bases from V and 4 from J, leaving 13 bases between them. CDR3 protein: CASILGVGTEAFF. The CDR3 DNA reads TGTGCCAGCATTCTCGGGGTTGGCACTGAAGCTTTCTTT. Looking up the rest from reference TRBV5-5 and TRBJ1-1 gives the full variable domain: DAGVTQSPTHLIKTRGQQVTLRCSPISGHKSVSWYQQVLGQGPQFIFQYYEKEERGRGNFPDRFSARQFPNYSSELNVNALLLGDSALYLCASILGVGTEAFFGQGTRLTVV.

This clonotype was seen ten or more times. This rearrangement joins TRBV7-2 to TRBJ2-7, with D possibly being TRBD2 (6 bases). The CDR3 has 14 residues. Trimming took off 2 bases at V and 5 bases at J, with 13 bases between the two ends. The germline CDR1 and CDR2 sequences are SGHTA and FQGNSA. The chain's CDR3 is CASSLLPGAHEQYF. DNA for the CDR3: TGTGCCAGCAGCTTACTGCCGGGAGCACACGAGCAGTACTTC.

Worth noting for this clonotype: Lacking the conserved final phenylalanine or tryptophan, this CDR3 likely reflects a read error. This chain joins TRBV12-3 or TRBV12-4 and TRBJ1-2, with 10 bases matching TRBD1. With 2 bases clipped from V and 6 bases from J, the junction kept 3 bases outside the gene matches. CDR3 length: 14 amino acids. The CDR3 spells CASSLSGTGDGYTL. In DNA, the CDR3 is TGTGCCAGCAGTTTATCCGGGACAGGGGATGGCTACACCCTC.

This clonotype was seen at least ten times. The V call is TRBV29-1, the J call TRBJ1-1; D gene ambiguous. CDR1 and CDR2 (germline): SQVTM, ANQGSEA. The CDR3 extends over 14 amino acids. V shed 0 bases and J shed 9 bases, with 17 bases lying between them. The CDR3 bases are TGCAGCGTTGAAGATCCCGAGGACGTAAGTAAAGCTTTCTTT. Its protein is CSVEDPEDVSKAFF. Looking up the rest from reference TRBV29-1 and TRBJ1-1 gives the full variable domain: SAVISQKPSRDICQRGTSLTIQCQVDSQVTMMFWYRQQPGQSLTLIATANQGSEATYESGFVIDKFPISRPNLTFSTLTVSNMSPEDSSIYLCSVEDPEDVSKAFFGQGTRLTVV.